The T cell receptor beta chain described here comes from a study of cytomegalovirus exposure and HLA in healthy donors. General study findings and limits: For TCR beta chains, V- and J-gene trimming was later linked to a missense DCLRE1C variant. Most TCR sequences were uncommon, yet certain public TCRs appeared in many donors. Only CMV serostatus was available as immune exposure information.

There are a few counts of this clone. Its specificity is unknown. CDR3 length: 21 amino acids. This PCR relied on a set of 60 Vbeta primers and 13 Jbeta primers. Generated by immunoSEQ multiplex PCR, the TCRdb table keeps only in-frame clones and is missing some. The sample lists around 100,000 clones, approximately 7.7% occurring once. The receptor comes from a man aged 50-59 years in good health and CMV-seronegative. The sequencing input was PBMCs. V gene TRBV21-1 combines with J gene TRBJ2-1; the table's D call TRBD2 went unverified against the DNA. TRBV21-1 is termed a pseudogene. CDR3 loop: CASSTYASAGEAYDSYNEQFF. As DNA, the CDR3 is TGTGCCAGCAGCACTTATGCCTCTGCCGGGGAGGCTTATGACTCCTACAATGAGCAGTTCTTC.